A single sample is the source of the 10 T cell receptor beta chains below, sequenced in a study of cytotoxic CD8 clonotypes in ibrutinib-treated CLL. Clones were read by immunoSEQ multiplex PCR, and TCRdb kept only the in-frame ones, dropping some. The profile shows more than 110,000 clones, around 84% of them singletons. Source: PBMCs, taken after 36 months of ibrutinib treatment. These receptors originate from a human donor with chronic lymphocytic leukemia.

The genes are TRBV5-5 and TRBJ1-2; 9 nucleotides match TRBD1. V trimming: 2 bases; J trimming: 8 bases; junction bases outside the gene matches: 7. There are 14 residues in the CDR3. From germline, CDR1 is SGHKS and CDR2 YYEKEE (reference sequence). CDR3 nucleotide sequence: TGTGCCAGCAGCTTTGCCGGGACAGGGACGGGCTACACCTTC. This translates into CASSFAGTGTGYTF.

This rearrangement joins TRBV11-3 to TRBJ2-7, with 9 nucleotides matching TRBD2. With V trimmed by 5 bases and J by 8 bases, 13 bases remained unmatched. CDR1 is SGHNT and CDR2 is YENEEA in the germline V gene. This CDR3 has 15 residues. The CDR3 sequence is CASSQEAGGPTKQYF. The CDR3 nucleotides read TGTGCCAGCAGCCAAGAAGCGGGGGGACCTACGAAGCAGTACTTC.

This clone showed up just a few times. This chain joins TRBV4-1 and TRBJ1-2; D call uncertain. Germline lookup yields CDR1 MGHRA and CDR2 YSYEKL. The CDR3 is made up of 14 amino acids. Trimming stripped 1 base from V and 4 bases from J, with 10 bases between. CDR3 bases: TGCGCCAGCAGCCAAGCCGCAGGCGGCTATGGCTACACCTTC. Translating it yields CASSQAAGGYGYTF.

The rearrangement links TRBV9 to TRBJ1-1; D gene unclear. The germline CDR1 and CDR2 sequences are SGDLS and YYNGEE. Trimming cost V 0 bases and J 6 bases, with 15 bases left between them. CDR3 length equals 15 residues. Here the CDR3 reads CASSVGPRLAAEAFF. The CDR3 region has the DNA TGTGCCAGCAGCGTAGGGCCCCGATTGGCCGCTGAAGCTTTCTTT.

The chain combines TRBV6-5 with TRBJ2-7; 8 nucleotides agree with TRBD2. Germline V CDR1 and CDR2: MNHEY, SVGAGI. The V and J ends lost 2 bases and 3 bases, in that order; junction bases with no gene match: 3. The CDR3 has 14 residues. CDR3 loop: CASSYRGGHYEQYF. The CDR3 DNA reads as TGTGCCAGCAGTTACCGGGGGGGTCACTACGAGCAGTACTTC.

The chain has TRBV27 and TRBJ2-1; either TRBD1 or TRBD2 may fit D (5 bases each). The CDR3 is made up of 16 amino acids. V dropped 3 bases and J dropped 2 bases, with 14 bases sitting between them. Germline V gene data show CDR1 as MNHEY and CDR2 as SMNVEV (reference sequence). The CDR3 here is CASSFARGVTYNEQFF. In DNA, the CDR3 is TGTGCCAGCAGTTTTGCGAGGGGAGTTACCTACAATGAGCAGTTCTTC.

The chain couples TRBV5-1 to TRBJ1-1, with D maybe TRBD1 (5 bases). There are 15 residues in the CDR3. V was pared by 0 bases and J by 0 bases, with 9 bases between. Germline loops: CDR1 SGHRS, CDR2 YFSETQ. In nucleotides, the CDR3 is TGCGCCAGCAGCTTGGCTCGGGGGATGAACACTGAAGCTTTCTTT. This gives the protein CASSLARGMNTEAFF.

The chain combines TRBV6-6 with TRBJ1-1, with D tentatively TRBD1 (5 bases). CDR1 and CDR2 from the germline V gene are MNHNY and SVGAGI (reference sequence). V lost 2 bases and J 5 bases, leaving 15 bases between the germline ends. The CDR3 is 15 amino acids. The CDR3 region is CASSYIRAGQTEAFF. CDR3 coding DNA: TGTGCCAGCAGTTACATCCGGGCGGGGCAGACTGAAGCTTTCTTT.

CDR3 nucleotide sequence: TGCAGCGTTGAAGATGGGCCCGACAGGGGGGATCCCGGGGAGCTGTTTTTT. As protein: CSVEDGPDRGDPGELFF. This sequence joins TRBV29-1 and TRBJ2-2; the match to TRBD1 covers 9 bases. The germline V gene encodes CDR1 SQVTM and CDR2 ANQGSEA. Trimming removed 0 bases from V and 6 bases from J; junction bases left unmatched: 11. The CDR3 sequence is 17 residues long.

J is TRBJ2-2 and V is TRBV30, with D possibly being TRBD1 or TRBD2 (5 bases each). Between the trimmed V and J ends, which lost 4 bases and 1 base, there was a span of 13 bases. The CDR3 loop spans 15 amino acids. Germline loops: CDR1 GTSNPN, CDR2 SVGIG (reference sequence). Here the CDR3 DNA reads TGTGCCTGGACCCCACTTGGGGGGAACACCGGGGAGCTGTTTTTT. Translation: CAWTPLGGNTGELFF. Full variable domain (remainder filled in from reference TRBV30 and TRBJ2-2): SQTIHQWPATLVQPVGSPLSLECTVEGTSNPNLYWYRQAAGRGLQLLFYSVGIGQISSEVPQNLSASRPQDRQFILSSKKLLLSDSGFYLCAWTPLGGNTGELFFGEGSRLTVL.